These T cell receptor beta chains were read from a single sample in a study of shared T cell receptors in the human thymus. Assay: immunoSEQ multiplex PCR; the TCRdb copy retains only in-frame clones and omits some. The sample gives about 730,000 clones, 75% to 90% of which show up once; around 0.0099% is in the top ten. Another study also made use of these data, one on human thymus T cells.

Sequencing was carried out using thymocytes. The receptors come from a girl under two years old with a congenital heart defect. Each CDR3 is given without its conserved first and last residue. Fields, in order: clone size, V gene, CDR3 protein. Where a row states a size, it is once, few, many or the class of an expanded clone; other rows omit it.

clone size: -; V gene: TRBV13; CDR3 protein: AITGGTEAF
clone size: -; V gene: TRBV19; CDR3 protein: ASSRKRGRGDGYT
clone size: -; V gene: TRBV5-4; CDR3 protein: ASSISQAWTAYGYT
clone size: few; V gene: TRBV5-6; CDR3 protein: ASSHRDRVNTEAF
clone size: -; V gene: TRBV19; CDR3 protein: ASRGSGGFHSNQPQH
clone size: -; V gene: TRBV2; CDR3 protein: AGLAGLETQY
clone size: -; V gene: TRBV27; CDR3 protein: ASSFAYVPSDGYT
clone size: -; V gene: TRBV2; CDR3 protein: ASSRLGQGDNSPLH
clone size: few; V gene: TRBV7-9; CDR3 protein: ASSQGQPHTGELF
clone size: -; V gene: TRBV19; CDR3 protein: ASSIKGAGVGFGNEQY
clone size: -; V gene: TRBV7-9; CDR3 protein: AETELNQPQH
clone size: -; V gene: TRBV19; CDR3 protein: ASSMGLDRASYYEQY
clone size: -; V gene: TRBV4-1; CDR3 protein: ASSPTSGGVYEQY
clone size: -; V gene: TRBV27; CDR3 protein: ASSHSQGETSGANVLT
clone size: -; V gene: TRBV7-9; CDR3 protein: ASSCEDQVRWRGGSPLH